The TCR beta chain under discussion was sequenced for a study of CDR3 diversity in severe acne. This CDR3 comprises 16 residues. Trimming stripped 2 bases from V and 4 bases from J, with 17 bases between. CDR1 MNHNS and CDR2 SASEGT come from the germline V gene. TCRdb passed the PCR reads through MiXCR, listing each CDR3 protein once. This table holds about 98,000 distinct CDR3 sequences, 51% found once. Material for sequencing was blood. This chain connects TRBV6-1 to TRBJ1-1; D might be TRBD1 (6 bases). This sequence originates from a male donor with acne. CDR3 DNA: TGTGCCAGCAGTGAATTTAGGGGGGCAAAGGGCACTGAAGCTTTCTTT. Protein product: CASSEFRGAKGTEAFF.